This T cell receptor (beta chain) was obtained from a study of CD8 T cells in ankylosing spondylitis. TCRdb passed the 5' RACE reads through MiXCR, listing each CDR3 protein once. The sample records about 130,000 distinct CDR3 sequences, about 13% being singletons. With regard to this clonotype: Its antigen is not known.

CDR3 length: 14 residues. The junction had 2 bases not matched to a gene; V was cut back by 3 bases and J by 3 bases. CDR1 is SNHLY and CDR2 is FYNNEI in the germline V gene. Study-wide findings and caveats: Blood from ankylosing spondylitis patients appeared to carry a characteristic roughly 8-variant TCR beta motif.

V is TRBV2 and J is TRBJ2-1, with 7 bases matching TRBD2. The source material was blood, either unsorted or a sorted T cell fraction (not recorded which). This sequence originates from a female donor with ankylosing spondylitis or in good health (not recorded which). As DNA, the CDR3 is TGTGCCAGCAGTGAGAGGGAGGGCTACAATGAGCAGTTCTTC. Its protein is CASSEREGYNEQFF.